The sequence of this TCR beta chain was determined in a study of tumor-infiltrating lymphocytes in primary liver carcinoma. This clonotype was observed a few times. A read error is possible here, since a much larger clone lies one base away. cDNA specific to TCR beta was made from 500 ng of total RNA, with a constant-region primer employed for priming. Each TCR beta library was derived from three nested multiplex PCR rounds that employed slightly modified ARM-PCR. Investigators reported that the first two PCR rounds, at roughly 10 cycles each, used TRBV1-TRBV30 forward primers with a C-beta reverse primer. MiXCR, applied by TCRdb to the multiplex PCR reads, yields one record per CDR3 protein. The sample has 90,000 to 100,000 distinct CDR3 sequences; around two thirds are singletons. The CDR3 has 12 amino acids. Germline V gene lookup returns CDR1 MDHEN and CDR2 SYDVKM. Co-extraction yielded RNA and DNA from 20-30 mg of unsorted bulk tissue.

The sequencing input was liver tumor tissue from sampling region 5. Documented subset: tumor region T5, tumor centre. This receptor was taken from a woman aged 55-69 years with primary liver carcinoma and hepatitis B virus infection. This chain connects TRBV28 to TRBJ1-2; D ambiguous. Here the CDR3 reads CASSLAQDGHTF. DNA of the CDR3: TGTGCCAGCAGTTTAGCCCAAGATGGCCACACCTTC.